The entry below describes one T cell receptor (beta chain). One end of the junction is discordant with germline, which a read error may explain. The sample belongs to a study of blood T cell repertoires in COVID-19. Study information: PBMCs, B-cell-depleted T cells, or T cells provided the cDNA or gDNA that made up the material.

This CDR3 spans 17 amino acids. The germline V gene encodes CDR1 LGHNA and CDR2 YSLEER. Assay: immunoSEQ multiplex PCR; the TCRdb copy retains only in-frame clones and omits some. The table records roughly 11,000 clones, over 55% of them present only once. Sample: peripheral blood. The TCR comes from a man aged 60 to 69 with COVID-19, enrolled during active disease. The chain links TRBV4-3 to TRBJ1-1, with 7 bases lining up with TRBD1. In DNA, the CDR3 is TGCGCCAGCAGCCAAGTCTTAACAGGGGACATGAAAACTGAAGCTTTCTTT. Protein sequence: CASSQVLTGDMKTEAFF.